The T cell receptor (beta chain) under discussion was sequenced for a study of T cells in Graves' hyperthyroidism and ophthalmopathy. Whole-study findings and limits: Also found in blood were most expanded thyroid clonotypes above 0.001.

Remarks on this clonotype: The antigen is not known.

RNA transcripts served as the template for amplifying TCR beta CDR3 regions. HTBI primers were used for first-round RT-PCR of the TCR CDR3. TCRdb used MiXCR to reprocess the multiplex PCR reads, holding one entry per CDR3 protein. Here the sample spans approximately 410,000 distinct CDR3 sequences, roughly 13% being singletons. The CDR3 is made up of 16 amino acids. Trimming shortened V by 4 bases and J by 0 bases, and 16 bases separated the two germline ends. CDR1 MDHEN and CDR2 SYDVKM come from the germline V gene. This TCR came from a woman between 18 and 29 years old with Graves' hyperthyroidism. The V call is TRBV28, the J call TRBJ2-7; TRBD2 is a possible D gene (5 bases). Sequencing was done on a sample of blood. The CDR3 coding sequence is TGTGCCAGCAGTTCCCTCCTTAGCGCTCCCTCCTACGAGCAGTACTTC. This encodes CASSSLLSAPSYEQYF.